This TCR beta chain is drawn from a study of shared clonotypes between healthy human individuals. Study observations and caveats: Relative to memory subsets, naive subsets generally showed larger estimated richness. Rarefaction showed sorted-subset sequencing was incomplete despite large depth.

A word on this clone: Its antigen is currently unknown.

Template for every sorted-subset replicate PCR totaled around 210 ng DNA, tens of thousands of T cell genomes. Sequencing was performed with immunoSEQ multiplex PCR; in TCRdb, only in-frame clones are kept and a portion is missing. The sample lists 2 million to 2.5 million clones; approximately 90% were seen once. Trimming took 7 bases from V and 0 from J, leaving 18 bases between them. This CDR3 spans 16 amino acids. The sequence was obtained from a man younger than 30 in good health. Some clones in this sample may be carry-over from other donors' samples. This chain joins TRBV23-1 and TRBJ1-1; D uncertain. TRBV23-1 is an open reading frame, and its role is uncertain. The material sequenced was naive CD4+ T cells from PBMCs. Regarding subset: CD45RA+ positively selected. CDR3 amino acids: CASISWAGPLNTEAFF. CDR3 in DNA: TGCGCCAGCATAAGTTGGGCAGGACCTTTGAACACTGAAGCTTTCTTT.